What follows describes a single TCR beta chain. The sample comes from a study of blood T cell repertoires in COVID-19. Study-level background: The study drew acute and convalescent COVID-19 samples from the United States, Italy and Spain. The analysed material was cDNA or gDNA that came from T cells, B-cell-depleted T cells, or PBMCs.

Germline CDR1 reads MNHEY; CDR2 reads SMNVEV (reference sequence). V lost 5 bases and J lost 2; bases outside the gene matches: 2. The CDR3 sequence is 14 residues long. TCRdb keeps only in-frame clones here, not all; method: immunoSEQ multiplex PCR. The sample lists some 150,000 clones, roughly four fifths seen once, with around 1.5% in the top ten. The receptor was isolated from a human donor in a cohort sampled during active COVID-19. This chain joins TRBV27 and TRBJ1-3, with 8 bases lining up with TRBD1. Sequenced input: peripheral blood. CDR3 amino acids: CASSRQGPGNTIYF. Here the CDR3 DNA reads TGTGCCAGCAGTCGACAGGGGCCTGGAAACACCATATATTTT.